This T cell receptor (beta chain) originates from a study of CXCR3-negative and CXCR3-positive naive CD8 T cells (dated by TCRdb to about 2019). Regarding the research as a whole: Roughly 140 million TRB reads were obtained in total, roughly 1.5 +/- 0.3 million reads per library. Diversity and physicochemical repertoire analyses covered about a dozen donors pooled from two independent experiments. Naive subsets from 5 or 6 donors and memory cells from 3 donors were included in the TRBV-TRBJ cluster analysis.

Findings and caveats that apply to the study as a whole: Both naive subsets had comparably high repertoire diversity, while memory CD8+ T cells had much lower repertoire diversity. TRB CDR3s from CXCR3-positive naive cells showed higher hydrophobicity (lower Kidera factor 4), lower energy, and higher strength and volume indices than CXCR3-negative naive cells. Surface CD5, linked to self-reactivity in mice, was comparable between naive subsets; TCR interaction strength was therefore also inferred from TRB CDR3 physicochemical properties. Naive CXCR3-negative and CXCR3-positive cells from the same donor showed similar TRBV-TRBJ usage, whereas memory cells showed distinct patterns. Freshly isolated PBMCs were used for most assays because CXCR3 expression went down partially after cryopreservation.

The germline V gene gives CDR1 as ENHRY and CDR2 as SYGVKD. From cysteine to phenylalanine, the CDR3 is 14 amino acids long. Nucleotide data are not available. Of note for this clonotype: Its antigen has not been determined.

Sequencing was carried out with a NextSeq 550. The Human TCR Profiling Kit (MiLaboratory) was used to make UMI-labeled 5' RACE TRB cDNA libraries. The full amount of extracted RNA was used for cDNA synthesis, and the full amount of resulting cDNA was used for PCR amplification. The libraries were made side by side, with each library going through the same number of PCR cycles. The published analysis was carried out like this. MIGEC and MiXCR extracted about 49,000 +/- 11,000 unique UMI-labeled TRB cDNA molecules per library, requiring at least two reads per UMI. An average of approximately 40,000 +/- 10,000 functional in-frame TRB CDR3 nucleotide clonotypes without stop codons was found per library. After each sample was downsampled to 5000 UMI-labeled TRB molecules, VDJtools was used to calculate diversity metrics such as normalized Shannon-Wiener and Chao1. For the central five CDR3 residues, VDJtools calculated physicochemical properties weighted by clonotype size, namely interaction energy, strength, volume and Kidera factor 4. Reprocessed by TCRdb, the reads give a single entry per CDR3 protein sequence, without DNA. The V and J calls follow TCRdb's processing rather than the paper's. This sample's records show thousands of distinct CDR3 sequences. The ten largest clonotypes hold approximately 2% of the sample.

Each CD8+ T cell subset was flow-sorted in triplicate, and 300,000 cells per subset were placed directly into RLT lysis buffer. To exclude memory contaminants, naive CD8+ T cells were stringently defined as CD45RO-CCR7+CD27+CD95-. Peripheral blood mononuclear cells were isolated from buffy coats by standard density gradient centrifugation. Naive CXCR3-negative and CXCR3-positive CD8+ T cells were flow-sorted using a FACSAria III. Total RNA was extracted from sorted cells using an RNeasy Mini Kit. Recombination connected TRBV10-3 to TRBJ2-7; without DNA, the TCRdb call of TRBD1 cannot be checked. The source of this sequence is a human donor in good health. Some clones in this sample may be carry-over from other donors' samples. The sample consisted of naive CXCR3- CD8+ T cells from blood. The intended sense of this specimen's cell subset or site label: CD45RO-CCR7+CD27+CD95- naive CD8+ T cells lacking CXCR3 (TNR3-). CDR3 sequence: CAISGAQGGDEQYF.